The rows below give T cell receptor beta chains drawn from one sample of a study of T-cell memory formation after mild COVID-19. TCRdb called the 5' RACE reads again in MiXCR, with one record for every CDR3 protein. Of 300,000 to 400,000 distinct CDR3 sequences listed, around 27% were seen once; the top ten hold about 13%. The source material was PBMCs or a T cell subset sorted from them (not recorded which). The receptor set was obtained from an adult woman who had mild COVID-19 (a few samples of this study predate the infection). Cell type and time point are not known. The CDR3 runs from the conserved cysteine through the conserved F or W. Fields, in order: V gene, J gene, CDR3 protein.

v_gene: TRBV30; j_gene: TRBJ2-2; CDR3aa: CAWSGTHANTGELFF
v_gene: TRBV4-2; j_gene: TRBJ1-2; CDR3aa: CASSQENGYGYTF
v_gene: TRBV15; j_gene: TRBJ2-3; CDR3aa: CATSRGLQGPTDTQYF
v_gene: TRBV6-2/TRBV6-3; j_gene: TRBJ2-7; CDR3aa: CASSYLDPRTYEQYF
v_gene: TRBV20-1; j_gene: TRBJ2-2; CDR3aa: CSAASPRGGRGGELFF
v_gene: TRBV20-1; j_gene: TRBJ2-1; CDR3aa: CSARDRGGRLNEQFF
v_gene: TRBV7-8; j_gene: TRBJ1-1; CDR3aa: CASSLADRGTEAFF
v_gene: TRBV11-3; j_gene: TRBJ2-1; CDR3aa: CASSSLLAGLYNEQFF
v_gene: TRBV29-1; j_gene: TRBJ1-2; CDR3aa: CSVVTDHPGYTF
v_gene: TRBV11-2; j_gene: TRBJ2-1; CDR3aa: CASSLVAGANEQFF
v_gene: TRBV7-9; j_gene: TRBJ2-1; CDR3aa: CASSSPGLVYNEQFF
v_gene: TRBV10-3; j_gene: TRBJ1-1; CDR3aa: CAISSRLDTEAFF
v_gene: TRBV11-2; j_gene: TRBJ2-2; CDR3aa: CASSLRPDRVNTGELFF
v_gene: TRBV11-2; j_gene: TRBJ2-1; CDR3aa: CASHPSGANEQFF
v_gene: TRBV7-9; j_gene: TRBJ1-2; CDR3aa: CASGGPIGYYGYTF
v_gene: TRBV3-1; j_gene: TRBJ2-1; CDR3aa: CASSQASGGAGNEQFF
v_gene: TRBV4-2; j_gene: TRBJ2-1; CDR3aa: CASSREGLYNEQFF
v_gene: TRBV2; j_gene: TRBJ2-7; CDR3aa: CASTYGYEQYF
v_gene: TRBV4-2; j_gene: TRBJ1-1; CDR3aa: CASSQDAGNTEAFF
v_gene: TRBV18; j_gene: TRBJ2-7; CDR3aa: CASSPGGQYITYEQYF
v_gene: TRBV4-2; j_gene: TRBJ1-2; CDR3aa: CASSQDVTNYGYTF
v_gene: TRBV5-1; j_gene: TRBJ2-7; CDR3aa: CARLGGHEQYF
v_gene: TRBV13; j_gene: TRBJ1-1; CDR3aa: CASTDRRGGFF
v_gene: TRBV7-3; j_gene: TRBJ2-1; CDR3aa: CASSSSTSSEFNEQFF
v_gene: TRBV12-3/TRBV12-4; j_gene: TRBJ1-1; CDR3aa: CASRTMGRGRTEAFF
v_gene: TRBV2; j_gene: TRBJ2-3; CDR3aa: CASTIVGQSTDTQYF
v_gene: TRBV5-1; j_gene: TRBJ2-7; CDR3aa: CASSFDPGTGAYEQYF
v_gene: TRBV7-9; j_gene: TRBJ1-2; CDR3aa: CASSFPRGDYGYTF
v_gene: TRBV2; j_gene: TRBJ1-5; CDR3aa: CASRTENQPQHF
v_gene: TRBV5-6; j_gene: TRBJ1-1; CDR3aa: CASSLGTGAKAFF
v_gene: TRBV7-2; j_gene: TRBJ2-7; CDR3aa: CASSSGLAGVSYEQYF
v_gene: TRBV5-1; j_gene: TRBJ2-2; CDR3aa: CASNPRRGGNTGELFF
v_gene: TRBV12-3/TRBV12-4; j_gene: TRBJ1-2; CDR3aa: CASSLGRSYGYTF
v_gene: TRBV30; j_gene: TRBJ2-5; CDR3aa: CAWKGNQETQYF
v_gene: TRBV5-1; j_gene: TRBJ1-1; CDR3aa: CASSLDGMRVNTEAFF
v_gene: TRBV6-5; j_gene: TRBJ2-7; CDR3aa: CASSYSVSSYEQYF
v_gene: TRBV12-3/TRBV12-4; j_gene: TRBJ1-1; CDR3aa: CASSAPPGQGSSEAFF
v_gene: TRBV5-6; j_gene: TRBJ2-7; CDR3aa: CASSFVSGGAYEQYF
v_gene: TRBV20-1; j_gene: TRBJ2-3; CDR3aa: CSAPMGADTQYF
v_gene: TRBV5-1; j_gene: TRBJ1-3; CDR3aa: CASSLAQGGNTIYF
v_gene: TRBV5-5; j_gene: TRBJ2-1; CDR3aa: CASSFGSGTSGRGQFF
v_gene: TRBV15; j_gene: TRBJ1-5; CDR3aa: CATGTGGQREPQHF
v_gene: TRBV6-5; j_gene: TRBJ2-5; CDR3aa: CASSYSWGGETQYF
v_gene: TRBV6-5; j_gene: TRBJ2-6; CDR3aa: CASRRQNGANVLTF
v_gene: TRBV19; j_gene: TRBJ2-3; CDR3aa: CASKGGADTQYF
v_gene: TRBV11-2; j_gene: TRBJ2-3; CDR3aa: CASSPFSVLKLWTASYTQYF